Here is one T cell receptor (beta chain) with its context. This clonotype was seen repeatedly, ten times or more. The clone's antigen remains unknown. The sample holds no much larger clone one base away, and base qualities are not on file. The study was a case-control design nested within a healthcare worker cohort in London, UK, with weekly nasopharyngeal swab PCR tests and blood sampling. Between 23 and 31 March 2020, the week of the UK lockdown, healthcare workers were enrolled and then followed up weekly for as long as 16 weeks. The sample is drawn from a study of early T cells in non-severe SARS-CoV-2 infection (dated by TCRdb to 2020 to 2023). As for the study more broadly: Bulk RNA from unsorted whole blood was used for TCR sequencing, so alpha and beta chains could not be paired.

The research as a whole found: VDJdb matching was skewed toward anti-spike CD8 responses, so virus-specific expansions were likely underestimated and private and CD4 specificities were missed.

The germline V and J ends show losses of 3 bases and 2 bases respectively, and no gene match explains 7 bases of the junction. The germline V gene gives CDR1 as MDHEN and CDR2 as SYDVKM. Including cysteine and phenylalanine, the CDR3 has 16 amino acids. The CDR3 DNA has 48 bases and is translated from base 1. The receptor library was made with 5' RACE. The sequencer listed for this sample is NextSeq 500. In the TCR library protocol, unique molecular identifiers were attached to individual cDNA molecules to correct for PCR bias and sequencing error. TCR alpha and beta chains were both sequenced, and the abundances of alpha and beta sequences in each sample were closely correlated with each other. In the authors' own workflow: Decombinator V4 was used to annotate TCR sequences for V gene, J gene and CDR3. TCRs were defined as expanded if a significant change between any two time points was detected under a Poisson model with p below 0.0001. TCR abundances were normalised to the total number of TCRs sequenced per sample and expressed as counts per million. MAIT TCRs were defined by TRAV1-2 paired with TRAJ12, TRAJ20 or TRAJ33, and iNKT TCRs by TRAV10 paired with TRAJ18. VDJdb, accessed 1 November 2021, was searched for CMV, EBV and SARS-CoV-2 annotated TCRs, excluding TCRs annotated for multiple antigens. Clones were called with MiXCR by TCRdb after fastp trimmed the public reads at Q25, and only in-frame beta chains were retained. Each entry merges the rows of one CDR3 protein and shows their most common DNA and genes. V and J calls and clone size were set by TCRdb, not the authors. In all, the sample holds roughly 80,000 distinct CDR3 sequences, and approximately 9.1% of those were seen once. Nearly 5% of the sample lies in the top ten.

Sequences were obtained from whole blood. The TCR sequence derives from an adult who was a healthcare worker with PCR-confirmed SARS-CoV-2 infection or an uninfected control (not recorded which). The rearranged segments are TRBV28 and TRBJ2-5; a stretch of 9 junction bases matches TRBD1. The DNA is as follows: TGTGCCAGCAGTTTTACCGGGACAGGGCCTCAAGAGACCCAGTACTTC. Translation gives CASSFTGTGPQETQYF. The CDR3, completed at both ends by the reference TRBV28 and TRBJ2-5 genes, gives the full variable domain DVKVTQSSRYLVKRTGEKVFLECVQDMDHENMFWYRQDPGLGLRLIYFSYDVKMKEKGDIPEGYSVSREKKERFSLILESASTNQTSMYLCASSFTGTGPQETQYFGPGTRLLVL.